This T cell receptor (beta chain) comes out of a study of T cells expressing NK-cell markers. Study-wide background: TCR beta repertoires came from sorted CD3+CD56+NKG2C+, CD3+CD56+NKG2C- and CD3+CD56-NKG2C+ T cells.

TCRdb re-called the 5' RACE reads and shows each CDR3 protein once, DNA omitted. The table lists a few hundred thousand distinct CDR3 sequences. Germline V gives CDR1 KGHDR, CDR2 SFDVKD. This CDR3 comprises 15 residues. Notes on the study in general: The leading position in the CD3+CD56-NKG2C+ fraction of several donors also went to these clonotypes.

Comments on this clonotype: Its specificity is not known.

The chain carries TRBV24-1 and TRBJ1-3; the TCRdb D gene call, TRBD1, has no DNA to confirm it. The clonotype originates from a young man in good health. The sequencing sample was made of blood T cells: a sorted CD56 or NKG2C T cell subset, CD4+ or CD8+ T cells, or bulk PBMC T cells (not recorded which). The CDR3 region is CATSEPTGNGNTIYF.